This T cell receptor beta chain was recovered during a study of PD-1 blockade in classical Hodgkin lymphoma. Study-level background: Patients were infused with nivolumab 3 mg/kg every 2 weeks. General observations from the study: CD4+ TCR diversity, unlike CD8+, rose significantly by C4D1. Nivolumab initiation under 1 year post-ASCT meant exclusion.

Notes on this clone: Its antigen is unknown.

Germline CDR1 and CDR2: SGDLS and YYNGEE. Unmatched junction bases numbered 9, after V lost 3 bases and J lost 0 bases. This CDR3 has 16 residues. Relapse after autologous stem cell transplantation occurred in every patient, and brentuximab vedotin exposure varied. Sequencing used immunoSEQ multiplex PCR; TCRdb keeps in-frame clones, though not all of them. The data contain about 40,000 clones, 55% to 75% of them singletons. This clonotype was obtained from a human donor with classical Hodgkin lymphoma. The input for sequencing was peripheral blood mononuclear cells (PBMCs), taken at baseline. The chain is built from TRBV9 and TRBJ2-7; 7 bases match TRBD1. CDR3 sequence (DNA): TGTGCCAGCAGCGCACACGAGGGACAGAGCTCCTACGAGCAGTACTTC. This gives the protein CASSAHEGQSSYEQYF.